The present TCR beta chain was sequenced within a study of CD8 T cells in ankylosing spondylitis. One entry per CDR3 protein, called by TCRdb with MiXCR from the 5' RACE reads. The top ten hold about 12% of the sample, which has approximately 100,000 distinct CDR3 sequences, less than 25% seen once. This clonotype occurred many times. Sequenced: synovial fluid, either unsorted or a sorted T cell fraction (not recorded which). This TCR was recovered from a male donor with ankylosing spondylitis.

CDR3 sequence reads: CASTLSGEQETQYF. The CDR3 DNA is TGTGCCAGCACCCTGTCAGGGGAGCAAGAGACCCAGTACTTC. This rearrangement joins TRBV9 to TRBJ2-5, with D possibly being TRBD1 (6 bases). The CDR3 consists of 14 residues. Looked up from germline, CDR1 is SGDLS and CDR2 is YYNGEE. Trimming shortened V by 6 bases and J by 2 bases, and 14 bases separated the two germline ends. Together with reference TRBV9 and TRBJ2-5, the CDR3 gives the full variable domain: DSGVTQTPKHLITATGQRVTLRCSPRSGDLSVYWYQQSLDQGLQFLIQYYNGEERAKGNILERFSAQQFPDLHSELNLSSLELGDSALYFCASTLSGEQETQYFGPGTRLLVL.